One sample yielded the 11 T cell receptor beta chains listed below, sequenced in a study of OX40 agonist ivuxolimab in advanced cancers. Assay used: immunoSEQ multiplex PCR; TCRdb lists only in-frame clones, some missing. Found here are under 70,000 clones, roughly 90% of them singletons; the top ten hold 2% to 2.5%. This specimen consisted of CD4+ or CD8+ T cells sorted from blood, obtained in a trial of the OX40 agonist ivuxolimab. The receptors here all came from an adult with an advanced solid tumor such as melanoma, head and neck, liver or kidney cancer.

The CDR3 is CASSVGAATSTDTQYF. The CDR3 region has the DNA TGTGCCAGCAGCGTAGGAGCCGCGACGAGCACAGATACGCAGTATTTT. The chain recombines TRBV9 with TRBJ2-3; no definite D call. This CDR3 has 16 residues. Germline V gene sequence: CDR1 SGDLS, CDR2 YYNGEE. The V and J ends lost 0 bases and 0 bases respectively, with 11 bases between them.

CDR3 sequence: CASSLVLAANNEQFF. The CDR3, as DNA: TGTGCCAGCAGCTTAGTCCTAGCGGCTAACAATGAGCAGTTCTTC. The chain combines TRBV7-8 with TRBJ2-1; 7 nucleotides line up with TRBD2. The germline gives CDR1 SGHVS, CDR2 FQNEAQ. V lost 1 base and J lost 5; bases outside the gene matches: 5. CDR3 length: 15 residues.

V and J are TRBV4-3 and TRBJ1-1; TRBD1 agrees at 7 bases. V shed 4 bases and J 0 bases; nucleotides not matched to a gene: 11. CDR3 length: 17 amino acids. The germline V gene has CDR1 LGHNA and CDR2 YSLEER. CDR3 in amino acids: CASSRNVDRAVNTEAFF. DNA of the CDR3: TGCGCCAGCAGCCGGAACGTCGACAGGGCGGTGAACACTGAAGCTTTCTTT.

The V call is TRBV5-1, the J call TRBJ2-3; no definite D call. Germline V gives CDR1 SGHRS, CDR2 YFSETQ. The CDR3 is 15 amino acids. V was trimmed by 4 bases and J by 2 bases, leaving 14 bases between them. CDR3: CASSPSITPTDTQYF. As DNA, the CDR3 is TGCGCCAGCAGCCCCTCAATTACCCCCACAGATACGCAGTATTTT.

This rearrangement joins TRBV19 to TRBJ1-2, with D possibly being TRBD1 (5 bases). Trimming removed 3 bases from V and 3 bases from J, with 14 bases in between. This CDR3 is built from 15 residues. Germline CDR1 and CDR2: LNHDA and SQIVND (reference sequence). The CDR3 spells CASSIPDGAHYGYTF. For the CDR3, the DNA is TGTGCCAGTAGTATTCCTGACGGGGCTCACTATGGCTACACCTTC.

The chain couples TRBV19 to TRBJ2-3; tentatively, D is TRBD2 (5 bases). Germline values: CDR1 LNHDA, CDR2 SQIVND (reference sequence). This CDR3 spans 14 amino acids. V shed 9 bases and J shed 0 bases, with 13 bases lying between them. The CDR3 DNA sequence: TGTGCCAGCGGACCAAGGACTAGCACAGATACGCAGTATTTT. Amino acid sequence: CASGPRTSTDTQYF.

V usage is TRBV7-9 and J usage is TRBJ1-4; weak D call: TRBD1 (6 bases). This CDR3 region has 14 residues. CDR1 SEHNR and CDR2 FQNEAQ come from the germline V gene (reference sequence). The V and J ends lost 5 bases and 4 bases respectively, with 11 bases between them. The CDR3 region has the DNA TGTGCCAGCAGCCCGCAGGGGATTAATGAAAAACTGTTTTTT. It codes for CASSPQGINEKLFF.

This chain joins TRBV7-8 and TRBJ2-7; D is possibly TRBD1 (6 bases). V lost 7 bases, J lost 1 base, and 17 bases lay in between. Germline V CDR1 and CDR2: SGHVS, FQNEAQ. This CDR3 has 15 residues. The CDR3 DNA reads TGTGCCAGCAATAATAGGCAGGGGCCTTCCTACGAGCAGTACTTC. Protein sequence: CASNNRQGPSYEQYF. Together with reference TRBV7-8 and TRBJ2-7, the CDR3 gives the full variable domain: GAGVSQSPRYKVAKRGQDVALRCDPISGHVSLFWYQQALGQGPEFLTYFQNEAQLDKSGLPSDRFFAERPEGSVSTLKIQRTQQEDSAVYLCASNNRQGPSYEQYFGPGTRLTVT.

The chain couples TRBV7-6 to TRBJ2-1; 9 nucleotides agree with TRBD1. CDR3 size: 15 residues. With 5 bases clipped from V and 6 bases from J, the junction kept 8 bases outside the gene matches. Germline V lookup: CDR1 SGHVS, CDR2 FNYEAQ. The CDR3 region has the DNA TGTGCCAGCAGCGGATGGACAGGGGCCGGCAATGAGCAGTTCTTC. Its translation is CASSGWTGAGNEQFF.

This clone was detected once. V is TRBV6-5 and J is TRBJ2-1, with D perhaps TRBD1 (5 bases). This CDR3 has 14 residues. The ends were cut back, 10 bases at V and 5 bases at J, with 18 bases in the middle. CDR1 is MNHEY and CDR2 is SVGAGI in the germline V gene. CDR3 sequence (DNA): TGTGCCACCAAGACAGCCCTGGCCAACAATGAGCAGTTCTTC. This sequence encodes CATKTALANNEQFF.

The chain uses TRBV15 and TRBJ2-1, with 9 bases identical to TRBD2. Germline-derived CDR1 and CDR2 are LNHNV and YYDKDF (reference sequence). V lost 0 bases and J lost 7; bases outside the gene matches: 7. This CDR3 has 16 amino acids. For the CDR3, the DNA is TGTGCCACCAGCAGAGAGGGTAGCGGGAGAGGAAATGAGCAGTTCTTC. It translates to CATSREGSGRGNEQFF.